The 7 T cell receptor beta chains given below trace back to one sample, sequenced in a study of CD8 T cells in Susac syndrome. RNA in amounts of about 0.45 to 1 ug was reverse transcribed with random hexamers. TCRdb processed the immunoSEQ multiplex PCR reads anew with MiXCR; each CDR3 protein has one entry. This table has 150,000 to 200,000 distinct CDR3 sequences, roughly 94% appearing once. Sequencing input: CD4+ T cells from PBMCs. The source of these receptors is a human donor in good health.

The chain uses TRBV7-2 and TRBJ2-5; the D is unclear. The V end was cut by 0 bases, the J end by 0 bases, with 5 bases between. The CDR3 spans 14 residues. Germline CDR1 and CDR2: SGHTA and FQGNSA. CDR3 sequence: CASSLAEYQETQYF. The CDR3, as DNA: TGTGCCAGCAGCTTAGCAGAGTACCAAGAGACCCAGTACTTC.

The chain has TRBV20-1 and TRBJ1-1, with D possibly being TRBD1 (5 bases). Trimming removed 0 bases at V and 1 base at J, with 12 bases between. The CDR3 is made up of 15 amino acids. Germline loops: CDR1 DFQATT, CDR2 SNEGSKA (reference sequence). CDR3 sequence reads: CSARDTRQGNTEAFF. DNA for the CDR3: TGCAGTGCTAGAGATACGCGGCAGGGGAACACTGAAGCTTTCTTT.

The chain employs TRBV10-1 and TRBJ2-5; no clear D. Germline CDR1 WNHNN, CDR2 SYGVQD (reference sequence). CDR3 length: 13 residues. V was shortened by 3 bases and J by 0 bases, with 5 bases between the two germline ends. CDR3 sequence reads: CASSDGYQETQYF. The CDR3, as DNA: TGCGCCAGCAGTGACGGTTACCAAGAGACCCAGTACTTC.

This clonotype came up once. The chain joins TRBV10-3 to TRBJ1-6, with a possible D match to TRBD1 (5 bases). This CDR3 spans 14 amino acids. Trimming left V 6 bases short and J 4 bases short, with 10 bases between. Germline CDR1 ENHRY, CDR2 SYGVKD. CDR3 nucleotide sequence: TGTGCCATCAGCACGACAGATTATAATTCACCCCTCCACTTT. Its protein product is CAISTTDYNSPLHF.

The chain uses TRBV6-5 and TRBJ2-3; D perhaps matches TRBD2 (6 bases). The CDR3 is made up of 15 amino acids. Germline V gene lookup returns CDR1 MNHEY and CDR2 SVGAGI. V lost 5 bases to trimming and J lost 1 base, with 13 bases between them. In DNA, the CDR3 is TGTGCCAGCAGTACCCCCGGGAGAGGCACAGATACGCAGTATTTT. This translates into CASSTPGRGTDTQYF.

Only one count was recorded for this clonotype. The chain links TRBV7-9 to TRBJ1-2; 7 bases are shared with TRBD1. The CDR3 covers 13 residues. Germline V gene data show CDR1 as SEHNR and CDR2 as FQNEAQ (reference sequence). V lost 6 bases and J lost 8; bases outside the gene matches: 9. Written as DNA, the CDR3 is TGTGCCAGCAGTTTTTCTACAGGGGACGGCTACACCTTC. This translates into CASSFSTGDGYTF.

The gene calls are TRBV6-5 and TRBJ2-7; D gene uncertain. Trimming cost V 4 bases and J 1 base, with 11 bases left between them. Germline V CDR1 and CDR2: MNHEY, SVGAGI. The CDR3 has 14 residues. The CDR3 loop reads CASSSATRSYEQYF. DNA for the CDR3: TGTGCCAGCAGTTCCGCGACAAGGTCCTACGAGCAGTACTTC.